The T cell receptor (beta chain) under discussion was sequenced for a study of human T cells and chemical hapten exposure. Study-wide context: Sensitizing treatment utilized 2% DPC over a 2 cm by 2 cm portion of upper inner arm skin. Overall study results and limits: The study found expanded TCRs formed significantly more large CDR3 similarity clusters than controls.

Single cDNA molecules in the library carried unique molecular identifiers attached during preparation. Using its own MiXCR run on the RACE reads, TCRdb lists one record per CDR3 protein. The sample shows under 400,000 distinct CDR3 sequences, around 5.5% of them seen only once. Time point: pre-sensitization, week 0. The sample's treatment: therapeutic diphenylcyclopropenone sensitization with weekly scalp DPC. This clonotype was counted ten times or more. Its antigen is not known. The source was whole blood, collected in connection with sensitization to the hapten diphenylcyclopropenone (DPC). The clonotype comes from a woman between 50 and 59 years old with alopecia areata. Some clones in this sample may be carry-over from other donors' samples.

The CDR3 region has the DNA TGTGCCAGCAGCTACCGCCCGTATAGCAATCAGCCCCAGCATTTT. Encoded protein: CASSYRPYSNQPQHF. The chain couples TRBV7-9 to TRBJ1-5; D is undetermined. Germline CDR1 reads SEHNR; CDR2 reads FQNEAQ (reference sequence). The CDR3 is 15 residues long. V was cut by 4 bases and J by 0 bases, with 10 bases left in between.